The next 10 T cell receptor beta chains were all read from a single sample in a study of blood T cell repertoires in COVID-19. The data were produced by immunoSEQ multiplex PCR, yet TCRdb's version contains in-frame clones alone and is incomplete. This table holds under 150,000 clones, roughly 80% found once. The specimen was peripheral blood. These receptors were collected from a human donor in a cohort sampled during active COVID-19.

The chain is built from TRBV25-1 and TRBJ1-4; 11 bases match TRBD1. Germline CDR1 MGHDK, CDR2 SYGVNS. V was pared by 2 bases and J by 5 bases, with 1 base of the junction left unmatched. This CDR3 region has 15 residues. The CDR3 nucleotides are TGTGCCAGCAGTGAACGGACAGGGGGCAATGAAAAACTGTTTTTT. Protein sequence: CASSERTGGNEKLFF.

The chain links TRBV12-3 or TRBV12-4 to TRBJ2-7, with D perhaps matching TRBD2 (5 bases). V was cut by 3 bases and J by 4 bases, with 7 bases left in between. CDR3 size: 12 residues. CDR3 amino acids: CASSFTRYEQYF. DNA of the CDR3: TGTGCCAGCAGTTTTACTAGGTACGAGCAGTACTTC.

V usage is TRBV4-1 and J usage is TRBJ1-4; D remains ambiguous. V lost 2 bases and J 4 bases, leaving 11 bases between the germline ends. Germline V gene data show CDR1 as MGHRA and CDR2 as YSYEKL. This CDR3 has 15 residues. CDR3 DNA: TGCGCCAGCAGCCAATTGGAGACGGTTAATGAAAAACTGTTTTTT. Translation: CASSQLETVNEKLFF.

The V call is TRBV9, the J call TRBJ1-6, with D tentatively TRBD1 (6 bases). The CDR3 consists of 14 residues. Germline V gives CDR1 SGDLS, CDR2 YYNGEE. V was clipped by 2 bases and J by 7 bases, with 10 bases between them. CDR3 protein: CASSVDRKNSPLHF. DNA of the CDR3: TGTGCCAGCAGCGTCGACAGGAAGAATTCACCCCTCCACTTT.

The CDR3 DNA follows: TGTGCCAGCAGTCAAACTGCAACTAATGAAAAACTGTTTTTT. Translation gives CASSQTATNEKLFF. The chain links TRBV27 to TRBJ1-4; no clear D. CDR3 length equals 14 residues. Trimming stripped 5 bases from V and 0 bases from J, with 7 bases between. Germline V gives CDR1 MNHEY, CDR2 SMNVEV (reference sequence).

The rearrangement uses TRBV3-1 (or the pseudogene TRBV3-2) and TRBJ2-1, with TRBD1 matching 12 bases. This CDR3 has 16 amino acids. Trimming took 2 bases from V and 6 from J; bases not matched to a gene: 5. The germline CDR1 and CDR2 sequences are LGHDT and YNNKEL (reference sequence). The CDR3 is CASSQTGTGGFNEQFF. The CDR3 nucleotides read TGTGCCAGCAGCCAAACCGGGACAGGGGGCTTCAATGAGCAGTTCTTC.

The chain employs TRBV9 and TRBJ1-2; 7 bases are a match to TRBD1. In germline, CDR1 is SGDLS, CDR2 YYNGEE. This CDR3 comprises 17 residues. With V trimmed by 4 bases and J by 0 bases, 12 bases remained unmatched. The CDR3 is CASSNPDRDSSNYGYTF. The CDR3 DNA sequence: TGTGCCAGCAGCAACCCCGACCGGGACAGCTCTAACTATGGCTACACCTTC.

V and J are TRBV29-1 and TRBJ2-3, with 9 bases matching TRBD2. Germline-derived CDR1 and CDR2 are SQVTM and ANQGSEA. V was pared by 6 bases and J by 5 bases, with 6 bases of the junction left unmatched. This CDR3 is built from 13 residues. The CDR3 region is CSVGAGGVDTQYF. In DNA, the CDR3 is TGCAGCGTAGGAGCGGGGGGTGTAGATACGCAGTATTTT.

A single count supports this clone. The chain employs TRBV30 and TRBJ2-2; D possibly corresponds to TRBD1 (5 bases). This CDR3 is 14 amino acids long. Trimming shortened V by 4 bases and J by 5 bases, and 14 bases separated the two germline ends. Germline CDR1 GTSNPN, CDR2 SVGIG (reference sequence). In nucleotides, the CDR3 is TGTGCCTGGACCCTAGGACATTTTACCGGGGAGCTGTTTTTT. Translation: CAWTLGHFTGELFF.

V gene TRBV7-2 combines with J gene TRBJ2-7; 7 nucleotides align to TRBD2. The CDR3 is made up of 14 amino acids. Unmatched junction bases numbered 4, after V lost 4 bases and J lost 1 base. The germline V gene encodes CDR1 SGHTA and CDR2 FQGNSA. In DNA form, the CDR3 reads TGTGCCAGCAGCTCTTTGCGGGAGTCCTACGAGCAGTACTTC. Its translation is CASSSLRESYEQYF.